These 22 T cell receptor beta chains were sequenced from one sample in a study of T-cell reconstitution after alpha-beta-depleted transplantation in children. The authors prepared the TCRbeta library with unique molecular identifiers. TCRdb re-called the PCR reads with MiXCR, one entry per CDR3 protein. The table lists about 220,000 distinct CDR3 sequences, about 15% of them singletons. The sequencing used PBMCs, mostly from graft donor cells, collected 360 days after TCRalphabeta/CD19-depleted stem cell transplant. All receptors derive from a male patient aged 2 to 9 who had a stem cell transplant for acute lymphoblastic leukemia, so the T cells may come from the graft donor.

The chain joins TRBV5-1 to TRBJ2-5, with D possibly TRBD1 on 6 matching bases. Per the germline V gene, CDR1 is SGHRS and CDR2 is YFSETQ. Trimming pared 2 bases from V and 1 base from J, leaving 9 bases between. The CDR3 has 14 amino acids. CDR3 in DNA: TGCGCCAGCAGCTTACAGGGAACCCAAGAGACCCAGTACTTC. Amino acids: CASSLQGTQETQYF.

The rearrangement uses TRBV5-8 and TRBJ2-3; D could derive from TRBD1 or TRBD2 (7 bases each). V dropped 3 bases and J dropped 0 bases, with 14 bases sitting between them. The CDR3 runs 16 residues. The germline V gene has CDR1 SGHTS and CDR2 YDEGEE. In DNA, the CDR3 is TGTGCCAGCAGCTGGGGGGGACAGAGAAGCACAGATACGCAGTATTTT. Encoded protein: CASSWGGQRSTDTQYF.

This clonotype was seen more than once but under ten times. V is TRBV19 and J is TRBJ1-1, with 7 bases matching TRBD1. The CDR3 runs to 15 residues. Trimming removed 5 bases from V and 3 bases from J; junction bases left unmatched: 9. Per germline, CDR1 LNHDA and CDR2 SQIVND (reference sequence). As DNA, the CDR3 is TGTGCCAGTAGTCGTCGACAGGGTTGGGACACTGAAGCTTTCTTT. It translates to CASSRRQGWDTEAFF.

In nucleotides, the CDR3 is TGCAGCGCACCCGGGGGACTAGCGGGGGGAGCTAAGGAATACAATGAGCAGTTCTTC. Amino acids: CSAPGGLAGGAKEYNEQFF. This chain uses TRBV29-1 with TRBJ2-1; 15 bases line up with TRBD2. Germline CDR1 and CDR2: SQVTM and ANQGSEA. V was pared by 7 bases and J by 4 bases, with 17 bases of the junction left unmatched. The CDR3 is made up of 19 amino acids.

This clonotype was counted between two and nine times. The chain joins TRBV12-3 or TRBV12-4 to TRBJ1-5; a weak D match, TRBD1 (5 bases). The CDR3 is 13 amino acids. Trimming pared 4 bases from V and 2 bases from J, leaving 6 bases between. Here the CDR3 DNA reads TGTGCCAGCAGTTGGGACGGCAATCAGCCCCAGCATTTT. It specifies CASSWDGNQPQHF.

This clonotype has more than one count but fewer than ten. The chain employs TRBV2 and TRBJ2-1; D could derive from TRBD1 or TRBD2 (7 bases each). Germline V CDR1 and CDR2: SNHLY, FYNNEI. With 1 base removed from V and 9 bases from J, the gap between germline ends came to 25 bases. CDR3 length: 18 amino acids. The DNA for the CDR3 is TGTGCCAGCAGTGAAGAGGAACTCGGCAGGGGGGGGTTATCTGAGCAGTTCTTC. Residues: CASSEEELGRGGLSEQFF.

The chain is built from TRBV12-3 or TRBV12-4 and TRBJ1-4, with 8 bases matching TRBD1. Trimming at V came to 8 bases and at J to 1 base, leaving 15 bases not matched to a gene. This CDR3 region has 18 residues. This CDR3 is CASPQIGQGGLTNEKLFF. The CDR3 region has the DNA TGTGCCAGCCCACAAATCGGACAGGGAGGATTAACTAATGAAAAACTGTTTTTT.

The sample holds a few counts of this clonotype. In nucleotides, the CDR3 is TGTGCCAGCAGTTCTCTCTCTTTCGCGAACACCGGGGAGCTGTTTTTT. It yields the protein CASSSLSFANTGELFF. The V call is TRBV12-3 or TRBV12-4, the J call TRBJ2-2; D ambiguous. The V end was cut by 4 bases, the J end by 0 bases, with 12 bases between. The CDR3 spans 16 residues.

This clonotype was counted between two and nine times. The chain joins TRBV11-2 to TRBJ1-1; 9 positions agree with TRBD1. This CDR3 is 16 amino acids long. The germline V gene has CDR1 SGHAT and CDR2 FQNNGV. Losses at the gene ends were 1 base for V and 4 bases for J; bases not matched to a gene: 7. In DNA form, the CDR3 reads TGTGCCAGCAGCTTAGTTGGGACAGGGTTGAGCACTGAAGCTTTCTTT. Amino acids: CASSLVGTGLSTEAFF.

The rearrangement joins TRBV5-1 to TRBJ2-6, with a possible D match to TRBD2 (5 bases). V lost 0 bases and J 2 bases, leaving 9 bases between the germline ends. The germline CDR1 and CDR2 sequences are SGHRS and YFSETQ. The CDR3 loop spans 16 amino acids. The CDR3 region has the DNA TGCGCCAGCAGCTTGGCCGGACTCCCTGGGGCCAACGTCCTGACTTTC. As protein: CASSLAGLPGANVLTF.

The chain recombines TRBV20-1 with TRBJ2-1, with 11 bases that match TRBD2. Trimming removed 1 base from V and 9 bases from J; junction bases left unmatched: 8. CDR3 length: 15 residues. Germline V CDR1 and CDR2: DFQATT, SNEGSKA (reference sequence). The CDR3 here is CSARGVAGGPGEQFF. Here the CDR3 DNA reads TGCAGTGCTAGAGGAGTAGCGGGAGGGCCAGGTGAGCAGTTCTTC.

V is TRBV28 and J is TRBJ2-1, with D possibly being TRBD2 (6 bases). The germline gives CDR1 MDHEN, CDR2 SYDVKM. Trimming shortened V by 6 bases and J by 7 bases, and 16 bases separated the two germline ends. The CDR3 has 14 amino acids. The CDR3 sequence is CASRTSPNLNEQFF. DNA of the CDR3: TGTGCCAGCAGAACTAGCCCCAACCTAAATGAGCAGTTCTTC. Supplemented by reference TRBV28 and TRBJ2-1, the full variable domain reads DVKVTQSSRYLVKRTGEKVFLECVQDMDHENMFWYRQDPGLGLRLIYFSYDVKMKEKGDIPEGYSVSREKKERFSLILESASTNQTSMYLCASRTSPNLNEQFFGPGTRLTVL.

The CDR3 sequence is CASSISRYEQFF. The DNA for the CDR3 is TGTGCCAGCAGCATCAGTCGGTATGAGCAGTTCTTC. J is TRBJ2-1 and V is TRBV7-8, with D uncertain. The CDR3 contains 12 residues. V dropped 5 bases and J dropped 8 bases, with 10 bases sitting between them. Germline CDR1 and CDR2: SGHVS and FQNEAQ.

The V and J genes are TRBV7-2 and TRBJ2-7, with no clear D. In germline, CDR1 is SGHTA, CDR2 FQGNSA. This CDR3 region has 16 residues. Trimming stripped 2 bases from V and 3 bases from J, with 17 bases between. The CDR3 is CASSLNRPGGYYEQYF. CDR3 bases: TGTGCCAGCAGCTTAAACCGTCCGGGCGGATACTACGAGCAGTACTTC.

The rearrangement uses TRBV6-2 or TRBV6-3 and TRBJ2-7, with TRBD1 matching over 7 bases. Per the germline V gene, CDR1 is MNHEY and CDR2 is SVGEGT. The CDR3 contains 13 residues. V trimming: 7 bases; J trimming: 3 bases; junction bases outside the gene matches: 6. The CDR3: CASNTRDSYEQYF. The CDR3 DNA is TGTGCCAGCAACACCCGGGACAGCTACGAGCAGTACTTC.

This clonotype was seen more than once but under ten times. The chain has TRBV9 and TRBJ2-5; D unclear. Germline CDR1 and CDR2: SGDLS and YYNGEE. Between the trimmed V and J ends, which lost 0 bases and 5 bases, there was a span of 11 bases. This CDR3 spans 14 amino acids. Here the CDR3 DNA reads TGTGCCAGCAGCGTAGCGCACTACAGTGAGACCCAGTACTTC. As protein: CASSVAHYSETQYF. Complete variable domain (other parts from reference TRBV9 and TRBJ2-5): DSGVTQTPKHLITATGQRVTLRCSPRSGDLSVYWYQQSLDQGLQFLIQYYNGEERAKGNILERFSAQQFPDLHSELNLSSLELGDSALYFCASSVAHYSETQYFGPGTRLLVL.

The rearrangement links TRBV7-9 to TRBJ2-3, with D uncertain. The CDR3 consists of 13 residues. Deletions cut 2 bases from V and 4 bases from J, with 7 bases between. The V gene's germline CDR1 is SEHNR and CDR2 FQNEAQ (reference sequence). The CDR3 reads CASSLFVADTQYF. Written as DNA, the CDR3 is TGTGCCAGCAGCTTATTCGTGGCAGATACGCAGTATTTT.

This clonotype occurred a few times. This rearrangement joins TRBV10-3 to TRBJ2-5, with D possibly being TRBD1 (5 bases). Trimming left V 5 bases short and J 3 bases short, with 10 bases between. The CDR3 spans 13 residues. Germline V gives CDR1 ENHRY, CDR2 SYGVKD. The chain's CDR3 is CAISRQGEETQYF. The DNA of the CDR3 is TGTGCCATCAGTAGACAAGGGGAAGAGACCCAGTACTTC.

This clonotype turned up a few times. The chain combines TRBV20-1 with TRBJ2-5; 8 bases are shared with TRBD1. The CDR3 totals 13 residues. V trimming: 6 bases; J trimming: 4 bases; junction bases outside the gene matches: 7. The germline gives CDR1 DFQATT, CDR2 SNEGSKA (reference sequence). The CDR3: CSATGQEAETQYF. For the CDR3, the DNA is TGCAGTGCCACGGGACAGGAGGCAGAGACCCAGTACTTC.

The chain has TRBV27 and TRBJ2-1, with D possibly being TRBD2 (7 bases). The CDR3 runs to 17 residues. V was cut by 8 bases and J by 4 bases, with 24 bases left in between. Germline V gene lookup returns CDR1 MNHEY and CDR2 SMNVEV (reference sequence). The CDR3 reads CASHAPGGRGIYNEQFF. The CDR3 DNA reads TGTGCCAGCCATGCTCCGGGGGGCCGAGGGATTTACAATGAGCAGTTCTTC.

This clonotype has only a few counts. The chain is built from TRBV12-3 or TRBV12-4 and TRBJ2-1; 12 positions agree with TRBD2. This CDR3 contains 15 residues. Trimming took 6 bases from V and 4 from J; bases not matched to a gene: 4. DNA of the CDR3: TGTGCCAGCAGCCGACTAGCGGGGGTATACAATGAGCAGTTCTTC. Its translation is CASSRLAGVYNEQFF.

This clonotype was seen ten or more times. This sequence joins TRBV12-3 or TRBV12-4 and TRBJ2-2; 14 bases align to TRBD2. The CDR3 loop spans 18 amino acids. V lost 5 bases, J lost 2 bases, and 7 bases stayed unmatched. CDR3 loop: CASSPGLAGALNTGELFF. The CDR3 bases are TGTGCCAGCAGTCCGGGACTAGCGGGGGCCCTAAACACCGGGGAGCTGTTTTTT.